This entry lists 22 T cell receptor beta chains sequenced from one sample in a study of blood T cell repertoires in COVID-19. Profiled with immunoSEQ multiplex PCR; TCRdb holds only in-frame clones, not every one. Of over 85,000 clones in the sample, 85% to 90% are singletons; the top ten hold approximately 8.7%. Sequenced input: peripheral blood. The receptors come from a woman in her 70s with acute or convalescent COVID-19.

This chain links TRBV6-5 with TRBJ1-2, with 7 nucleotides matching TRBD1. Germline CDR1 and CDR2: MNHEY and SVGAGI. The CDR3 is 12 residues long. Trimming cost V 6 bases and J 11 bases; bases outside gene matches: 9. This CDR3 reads CASRNDRDLYTF. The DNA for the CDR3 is TGTGCCAGCAGAAACGACAGGGATTTGTACACCTTC.

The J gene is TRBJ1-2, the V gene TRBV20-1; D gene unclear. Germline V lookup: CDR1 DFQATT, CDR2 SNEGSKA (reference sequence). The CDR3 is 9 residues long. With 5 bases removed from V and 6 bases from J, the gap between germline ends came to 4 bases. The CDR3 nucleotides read TGCAGTGCTCTTAATGGCTACACCTTC. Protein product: CSALNGYTF.

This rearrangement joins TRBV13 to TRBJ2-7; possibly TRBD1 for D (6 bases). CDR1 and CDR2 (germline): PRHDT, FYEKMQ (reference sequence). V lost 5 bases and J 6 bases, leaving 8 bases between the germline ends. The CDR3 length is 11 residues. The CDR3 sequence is CASSKQGEQYF. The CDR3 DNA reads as TGTGCCAGCAGCAAACAGGGCGAGCAGTACTTC.

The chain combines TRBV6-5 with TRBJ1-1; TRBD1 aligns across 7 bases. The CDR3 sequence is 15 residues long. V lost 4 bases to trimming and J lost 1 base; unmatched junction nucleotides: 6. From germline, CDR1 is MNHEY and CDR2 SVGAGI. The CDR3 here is CASSSTGAGNTEAFF. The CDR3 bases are TGTGCCAGCAGTTCCACAGGGGCGGGGAACACTGAAGCTTTCTTT.

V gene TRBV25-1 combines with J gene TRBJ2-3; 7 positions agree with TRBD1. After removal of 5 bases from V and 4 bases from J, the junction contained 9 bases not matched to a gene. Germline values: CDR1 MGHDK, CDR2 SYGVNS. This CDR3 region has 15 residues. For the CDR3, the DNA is TGTGCCAGCAGTAACTACAGGGGCAGCGCAGATACGCAGTATTTT. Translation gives CASSNYRGSADTQYF.

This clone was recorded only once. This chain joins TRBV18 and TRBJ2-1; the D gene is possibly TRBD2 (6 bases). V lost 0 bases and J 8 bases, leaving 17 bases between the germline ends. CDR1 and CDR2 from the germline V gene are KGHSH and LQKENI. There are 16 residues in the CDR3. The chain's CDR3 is CASSPPGGPSVYEQFF. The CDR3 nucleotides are TGTGCCAGCTCACCACCGGGGGGACCATCCGTCTATGAGCAGTTCTTC.

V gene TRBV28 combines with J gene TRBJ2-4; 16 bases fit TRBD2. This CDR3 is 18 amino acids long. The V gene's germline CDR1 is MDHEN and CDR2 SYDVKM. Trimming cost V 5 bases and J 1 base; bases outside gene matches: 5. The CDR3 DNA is TGTGCCAGCAGTAGGGGGACTAGCGGGAGGGCGGCCAAAAACATTCAGTACTTC. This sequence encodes CASSRGTSGRAAKNIQYF.

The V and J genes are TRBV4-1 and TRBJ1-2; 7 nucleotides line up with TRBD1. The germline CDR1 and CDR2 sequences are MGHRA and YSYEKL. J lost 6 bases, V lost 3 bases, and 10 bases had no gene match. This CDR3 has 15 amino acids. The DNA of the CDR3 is TGCGCCAGCAGCCATCCCCCGGGACAGAACGATGGCTACACCTTC. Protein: CASSHPPGQNDGYTF.

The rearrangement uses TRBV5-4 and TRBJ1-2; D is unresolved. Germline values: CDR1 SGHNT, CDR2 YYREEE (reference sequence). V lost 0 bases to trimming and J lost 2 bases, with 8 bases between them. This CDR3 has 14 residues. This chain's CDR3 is CASSLGGENYGYTF. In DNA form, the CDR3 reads TGTGCCAGCAGCTTGGGCGGGGAGAACTATGGCTACACCTTC. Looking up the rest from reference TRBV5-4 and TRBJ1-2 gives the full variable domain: ETGVTQSPTHLIKTRGQQVTLRCSSQSGHNTVSWYQQALGQGPQFIFQYYREEENGRGNFPPRFSGLQFPNYSSELNVNALELDDSALYLCASSLGGENYGYTFGSGTRLTVV.

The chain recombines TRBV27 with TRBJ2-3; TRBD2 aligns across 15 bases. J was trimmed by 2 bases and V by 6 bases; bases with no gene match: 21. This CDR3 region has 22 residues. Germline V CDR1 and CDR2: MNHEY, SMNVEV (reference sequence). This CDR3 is CASSQGLAGGSRAIGHTDTQYF. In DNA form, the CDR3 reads TGTGCCAGCAGCCAGGGACTAGCGGGAGGATCCAGGGCAATCGGGCACACAGATACGCAGTATTTT.

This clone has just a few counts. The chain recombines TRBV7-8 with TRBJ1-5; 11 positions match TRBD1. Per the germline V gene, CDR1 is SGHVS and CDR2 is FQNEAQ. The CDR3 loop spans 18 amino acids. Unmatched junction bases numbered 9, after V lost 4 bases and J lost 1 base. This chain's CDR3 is CASSSGDRGFRSNQPQHF. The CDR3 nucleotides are TGTGCCAGCAGCTCAGGGGACAGGGGGTTCCGGAGCAATCAGCCCCAGCATTTT.

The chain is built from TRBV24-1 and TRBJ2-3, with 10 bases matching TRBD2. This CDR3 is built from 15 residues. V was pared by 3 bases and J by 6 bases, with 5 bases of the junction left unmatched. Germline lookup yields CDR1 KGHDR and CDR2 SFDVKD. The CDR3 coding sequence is TGTGCCACCAGTGATGCCGGACTAGCGGCGGATACGCAGTATTTT. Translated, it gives CATSDAGLAADTQYF.

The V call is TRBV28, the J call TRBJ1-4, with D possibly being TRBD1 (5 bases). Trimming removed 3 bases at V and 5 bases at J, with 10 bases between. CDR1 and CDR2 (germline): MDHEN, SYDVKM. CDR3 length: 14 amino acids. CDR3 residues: CASSFWGSNEKLFF. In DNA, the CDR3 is TGTGCCAGCAGTTTTTGGGGCAGCAATGAAAAACTGTTTTTT.

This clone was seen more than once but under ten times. CDR3 DNA sequence: TGTGCCAGCAGTTTACCCTCGGGGAATAATTCACCCCTCCACTTT. Protein product: CASSLPSGNNSPLHF. The chain combines TRBV28 with TRBJ1-6; no reliable D call. Trimming took 2 bases from V and 5 from J, leaving 10 bases between them. Germline values: CDR1 MDHEN, CDR2 SYDVKM. This CDR3 has 15 residues. The full variable domain, rest sourced from reference TRBV28 and TRBJ1-6, is DVKVTQSSRYLVKRTGEKVFLECVQDMDHENMFWYRQDPGLGLRLIYFSYDVKMKEKGDIPEGYSVSREKKERFSLILESASTNQTSMYLCASSLPSGNNSPLHFGNGTRLTVT.

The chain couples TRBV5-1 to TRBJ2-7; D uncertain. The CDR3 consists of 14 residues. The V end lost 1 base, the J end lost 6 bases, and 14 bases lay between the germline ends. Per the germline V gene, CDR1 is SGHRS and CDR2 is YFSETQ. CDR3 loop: CASSLSRWVTEQYF. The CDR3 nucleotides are TGCGCCAGCAGCTTGTCTAGGTGGGTCACCGAGCAGTACTTC. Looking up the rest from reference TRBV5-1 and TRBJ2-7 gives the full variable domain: KAGVTQTPRYLIKTRGQQVTLSCSPISGHRSVSWYQQTPGQGLQFLFEYFSETQRNKGNFPGRFSGRQFSNSRSEMNVSTLELGDSALYLCASSLSRWVTEQYFGPGTRLTVT.

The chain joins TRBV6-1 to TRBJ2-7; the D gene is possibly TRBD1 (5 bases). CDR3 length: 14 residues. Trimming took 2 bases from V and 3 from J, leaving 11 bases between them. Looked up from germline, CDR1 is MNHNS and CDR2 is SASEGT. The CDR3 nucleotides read TGTGCCAGCAGTGAATCCAGGGTCGGCTACGAGCAGTACTTC. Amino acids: CASSESRVGYEQYF.

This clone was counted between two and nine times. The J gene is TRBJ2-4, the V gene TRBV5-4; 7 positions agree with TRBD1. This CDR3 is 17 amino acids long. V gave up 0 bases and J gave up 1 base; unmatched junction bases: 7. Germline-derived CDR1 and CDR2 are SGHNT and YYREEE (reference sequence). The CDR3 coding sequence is TGTGCCAGCAGCTTGGAGAGGGGGCAAATGGCCAAAAACATTCAGTACTTC. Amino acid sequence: CASSLERGQMAKNIQYF.

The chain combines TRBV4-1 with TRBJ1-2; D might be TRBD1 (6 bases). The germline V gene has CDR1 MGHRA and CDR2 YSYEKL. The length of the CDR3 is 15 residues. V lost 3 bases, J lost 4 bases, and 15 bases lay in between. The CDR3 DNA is TGCGCCAGCAGCCACCGACACAGGGTGCTCTATGGCTACACCTTC. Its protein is CASSHRHRVLYGYTF.

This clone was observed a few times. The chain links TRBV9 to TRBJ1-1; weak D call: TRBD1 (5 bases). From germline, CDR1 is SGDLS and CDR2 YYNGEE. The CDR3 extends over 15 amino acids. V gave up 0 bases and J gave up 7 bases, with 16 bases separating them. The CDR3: CASSVGGGKLVEAFF. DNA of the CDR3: TGTGCCAGCAGCGTAGGTGGGGGGAAGCTTGTTGAAGCTTTCTTT.

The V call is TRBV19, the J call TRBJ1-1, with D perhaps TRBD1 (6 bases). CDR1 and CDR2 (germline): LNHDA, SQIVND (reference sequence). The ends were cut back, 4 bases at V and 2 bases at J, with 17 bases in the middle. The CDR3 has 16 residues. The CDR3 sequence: CASSKYSGTYNTEAFF. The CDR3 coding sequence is TGTGCCAGTAGTAAATATTCCGGGACATACAACACTGAAGCTTTCTTT.

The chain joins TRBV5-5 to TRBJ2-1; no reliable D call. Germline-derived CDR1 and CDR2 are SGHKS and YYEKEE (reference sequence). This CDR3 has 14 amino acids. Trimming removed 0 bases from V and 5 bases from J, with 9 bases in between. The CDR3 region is CASSLGLQNNEQFF. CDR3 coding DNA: TGTGCCAGCAGCTTGGGGCTTCAGAACAATGAGCAGTTCTTC.

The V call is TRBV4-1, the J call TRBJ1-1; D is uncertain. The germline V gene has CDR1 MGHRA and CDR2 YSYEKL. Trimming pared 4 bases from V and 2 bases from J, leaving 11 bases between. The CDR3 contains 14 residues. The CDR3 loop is CASSRGETNTEAFF. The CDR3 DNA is TGCGCCAGCAGCCGGGGAGAAACTAACACTGAAGCTTTCTTT.